A single sample gave rise to the 20 T cell receptor beta chains below, sequenced in a study of cytomegalovirus exposure and HLA in healthy donors (dated by TCRdb to the late 2010s). Library method: the immunoSEQ multiplex PCR assay. For the multiplex PCR, a mixture combining 60 forward primers for TCR Vbeta segments and 13 reverse primers for TCR Jbeta segments was used. The table was pulled from immuneACCESS by TCRdb, which kept in-frame rearrangements only. Such tables lose some clones; where checked, under half of the loss comes from unresolved V genes, and the rest has no known cause. The sample's table covers around 150,000 clones. The ten largest clonotypes hold over 1% of the sample. Sequencing input: PBMCs. The source of these receptors is a woman in her sixties or seventies in good health and CMV-seronegative.

The chain joins TRBV5-6 to TRBJ2-7; 10 bases match TRBD1. Unmatched junction bases numbered 3, after V lost 6 bases and J lost 3 bases. The CDR3 covers 13 residues. Per the germline V gene, CDR1 is SGHDT and CDR2 is YYEEEE. The CDR3 DNA reads TGTGCCAGCACCCGGGACAGGGGCTACGAGCAGTACTTC. It encodes CASTRDRGYEQYF.

This chain connects TRBV6-5 to TRBJ2-7, with D uncertain. Trimming pared 2 bases from V and 2 bases from J, leaving 7 bases between. Germline V CDR1 and CDR2: MNHEY, SVGAGI. The CDR3 has 13 amino acids. CDR3 residues: CASSYGATYEQYF. The CDR3 DNA reads TGTGCCAGCAGTTACGGAGCGACCTACGAGCAGTACTTC.

The chain couples TRBV18 to TRBJ1-1; 11 bases agree with TRBD1. The J segment lost 5 bases and the V segment lost 4 bases, leaving 3 bases of the junction unmatched. The CDR3 runs 14 residues. From germline, CDR1 is KGHSH and CDR2 LQKENI. The CDR3 protein is CASSRGQGGTEAFF. CDR3 coding DNA: TGTGCCAGCTCACGGGGACAGGGGGGAACTGAAGCTTTCTTT.

The chain employs TRBV30 and TRBJ1-2; 7 nucleotides line up with TRBD1. The CDR3 runs to 16 residues. The junction had 8 bases not matched to a gene; V was cut back by 1 base and J by 0 bases. Germline values: CDR1 GTSNPN, CDR2 SVGIG (reference sequence). The CDR3 DNA is TGTGCCTGGAGTGGGGGGACAGACCCCCCTAACTATGGCTACACCTTC. Translating it yields CAWSGGTDPPNYGYTF.

The chain links TRBV5-1 to TRBJ1-1, with a weak D call TRBD1 (5 bases). The germline V gene has CDR1 SGHRS and CDR2 YFSETQ. The CDR3 totals 13 residues. Trimming removed 1 base at V and 5 bases at J, with 9 bases between. This CDR3 is CASSLRRATEAFF. DNA for the CDR3: TGCGCCAGCAGCTTGCGCAGGGCTACTGAAGCTTTCTTT.

V gene TRBV30 combines with J gene TRBJ2-3, with 7 bases aligning to TRBD2. The CDR3 runs to 20 residues. CDR1 is GTSNPN and CDR2 is SVGIG in the germline V gene (reference sequence). The V and J ends lost 5 bases and 0 bases, in that order; junction bases with no gene match: 23. Here the CDR3 reads CAWGLGASGDIRRSTDTQYF. Written as DNA, the CDR3 is TGTGCCTGGGGCTTAGGGGCTAGCGGAGACATTCGAAGAAGCACAGATACGCAGTATTTT.

The V and J genes are TRBV4-1 and TRBJ2-6, with no clear D. The CDR3 runs to 19 residues. Germline V gene sequence: CDR1 MGHRA, CDR2 YSYEKL. V gave up 0 bases and J gave up 1 base, with 16 bases separating them. The CDR3 region is CASSQEKKISSSGANVLTF. In DNA, the CDR3 is TGCGCCAGCAGCCAAGAAAAGAAAATTTCGAGTTCTGGGGCCAACGTCCTGACTTTC.

J is TRBJ1-1 and V is TRBV11-2; possibly TRBD1 for D (6 bases). CDR1 and CDR2 from the germline V gene are SGHAT and FQNNGV. The germline V and J ends were trimmed by 5 bases and 4 bases, with 17 bases remaining between them. The CDR3 is 15 amino acids. CDR3 sequence: CASSPGAGGVTEAFF. DNA of the CDR3: TGTGCCAGCAGCCCAGGGGCTGGGGGAGTCACTGAAGCTTTCTTT.

The rearrangement joins TRBV27 to TRBJ2-1; 8 bases are shared with TRBD1. The CDR3 is 13 residues long. The trim removed 5 bases at V and 12 bases at J, leaving 9 bases unmatched. Germline values: CDR1 MNHEY, CDR2 SMNVEV (reference sequence). DNA of the CDR3: TGTGCCAGCAGTACTCAAGGACAGGGCTGGCAGTTCTTC. Its protein is CASSTQGQGWQFF.

V gene TRBV10-3 combines with J gene TRBJ1-2, with D hard to call. V was trimmed by 4 bases and J by 8 bases, leaving 20 bases between them. The CDR3 loop spans 15 amino acids. CDR1 and CDR2 from the germline V gene are ENHRY and SYGVKD. The DNA for the CDR3 is TGTGCCATCAGTGTGACGGCGGATGGTCGCGGAGGCTACACCTTC. Translation gives CAISVTADGRGGYTF.

This CDR3 is CASRGGVNTGELFF. The DNA of the CDR3 is TGCGCCAGCCGGGGGGGAGTAAACACCGGGGAGCTGTTTTTT. The gene calls are TRBV10-1 and TRBJ2-2, with 8 bases fitting TRBD2. This CDR3 has 14 residues. CDR1 is WNHNN and CDR2 is SYGVQD in the germline V gene (reference sequence). The junction had 4 bases not matched to a gene; V was cut back by 8 bases and J by 2 bases.

The chain employs TRBV2 and TRBJ2-7; maybe TRBD2 (5 bases). The CDR3 spans 11 residues. Deletions cut 8 bases from V and 3 bases from J, with 8 bases between. Germline-derived CDR1 and CDR2 are SNHLY and FYNNEI. The CDR3 DNA is TGTGCCAGCCGGGCGGGCTACGAGCAGTACTTC. Translation: CASRAGYEQYF.

The V gene is TRBV7-2, the J gene TRBJ2-7, with D perhaps matching TRBD1 (6 bases). Germline CDR1 SGHTA, CDR2 FQGNSA. The CDR3 length is 14 residues. Trimming removed 7 bases at V and 4 bases at J, with 17 bases between. The CDR3 reads CASTKRQALYEQYF. CDR3 nucleotide sequence: TGTGCCAGCACCAAACGACAGGCGTTATACGAGCAGTACTTC.

The chain recombines TRBV11-3 with TRBJ2-1, with D perhaps TRBD1 (5 bases). This CDR3 contains 15 residues. CDR1 is SGHNT, CDR2 YENEEA, per germline. Trimming shortened V by 3 bases and J by 3 bases, and 12 bases separated the two germline ends. CDR3 DNA sequence: TGTGCCAGCAGCTTGGGCAGGGTGGACTACAATGAGCAGTTCTTC. Its translation is CASSLGRVDYNEQFF.

The rearrangement links TRBV7-2 to TRBJ2-7, with 9 bases matching TRBD1. The V gene's germline CDR1 is SGHTA and CDR2 FQGNSA. V dropped 4 bases and J dropped 0; count of bases not matched to a gene: 4. The CDR3 is made up of 15 amino acids. This chain's CDR3 is CASSSDRGSSYEQYF. Here the CDR3 DNA reads TGTGCCAGCAGCTCTGACAGGGGGAGCTCCTACGAGCAGTACTTC.

The chain is built from TRBV7-7 and TRBJ2-5, with 10 bases matching TRBD2. In germline, CDR1 is SSHAT, CDR2 FNYEAQ (reference sequence). The length of the CDR3 is 15 residues. Trimming took 2 bases from V and 5 from J; bases not matched to a gene: 5. The chain's CDR3 is CASSLKRGGWETQYF. CDR3 DNA sequence: TGTGCCAGCAGCTTAAAGCGGGGGGGCTGGGAGACCCAGTACTTC.

This sequence joins TRBV6-6 and TRBJ2-2; TRBD2 matches 8 bases. V shed 10 bases, J shed 4 bases, and the junction held 5 bases outside the gene matches. Germline V CDR1 and CDR2: MNHNY, SVGAGI (reference sequence). The CDR3 has 13 residues. CDR3 bases: TGTGCCACCCCCCGGGAGGGCACCGGGGAGCTGTTTTTT. Translated: CATPREGTGELFF.

The chain carries TRBV5-8 and TRBJ2-3, with 8 bases fitting TRBD2. J was trimmed by 3 bases and V by 3 bases; bases with no gene match: 15. The CDR3 length is 18 residues. The germline CDR1 and CDR2 sequences are SGHTS and YDEGEE. CDR3 in amino acids: CASSSATLTSAGTDTQYF. For the CDR3, the DNA is TGTGCCAGCAGCTCCGCTACTTTGACTAGCGCGGGAACAGATACGCAGTATTTT.

The rearrangement links TRBV4-3 to TRBJ2-2; D gene unclear. The V end was cut by 3 bases, the J end by 2 bases, with 10 bases between. Germline CDR1 and CDR2: LGHNA and YSLEER. The CDR3 extends over 15 amino acids. CDR3 bases: TGCGCCAGCAGCCAGCTAGACCGAAACACCGGGGAGCTGTTTTTT. It is translated as CASSQLDRNTGELFF.

V usage is TRBV6-5 and J usage is TRBJ2-7; 9 bases match TRBD2. The germline V gene has CDR1 MNHEY and CDR2 SVGAGI. J was trimmed by 2 bases and V by 6 bases; bases with no gene match: 5. This CDR3 comprises 14 residues. In DNA, the CDR3 is TGTGCCAGCAGGGCTAGCGGGGCAACCTACGAGCAGTACTTC. It specifies CASRASGATYEQYF.